The next 30 T cell receptor beta chains were all read from a single sample in a study of T cells in Graves' hyperthyroidism and ophthalmopathy (dated by TCRdb to the late 2010s). Libraries were built with multiplex PCR. These reads were obtained on an Illumina HiSeq 2000. The TCR beta CDR3 regions were amplified from the RNA transcripts. For the first round of RT-PCR on the TCR CDR3, the HTBI primer set was used together with the Qiagen OneStep RT-PCR kit. TCRdb reworked the public reads: Q25 trimming with fastp, MiXCR clone assembly, productive beta chains retained. Duplicate CDR3 protein sequences are folded into a single record with the most common DNA and genes. Present in this sample are over 300,000 distinct CDR3 sequences, over 11% of which were seen just once. The ten largest account for 9.5% to 11% of the sample. The sequenced sample was blood. The receptors here all came from a woman aged 55-70 years with Graves' hyperthyroidism.

Turning to this clonotype: A read error is possible here, since a much larger clone lies one base away. V usage is TRBV20-1 and J usage is TRBJ2-5; maybe TRBD2 (6 bases). The CDR3 runs to 13 residues. Germline-derived CDR1 and CDR2 are DFQATT and SNEGSKA (reference sequence). The CDR3 spells CSAGDRGGETQYF. The CDR3 bases are TGCAGTGCTGGAGATAGGGGAGGAGAGACCCAGTACTTC.

The chain has TRBV12-3 or TRBV12-4 and TRBJ2-2, with TRBD1 matching 10 bases. The CDR3 consists of 18 residues. V trimming: 5 bases; J trimming: 5 bases; junction bases outside the gene matches: 14. The CDR3 nucleotides read TGTGCCAGCAGTGGGGACAGGGGAGGAGCGGGAGTAACCGGGGAGCTGTTTTTT. This sequence encodes CASSGDRGGAGVTGELFF.

This clonotype has a handful of counts. The rearrangement joins TRBV12-3 or TRBV12-4 to TRBJ2-1, with D tentatively TRBD2 (6 bases). V lost 6 bases to trimming and J lost 7 bases, with 13 bases between them. The CDR3 has 13 amino acids. CDR3 DNA sequence: TGTGCCAGCAGCCGGGACTTTAGTAATGAGCAGTTCTTC. Translation: CASSRDFSNEQFF.

This clonotype was observed a handful of times. A far larger clone is one base from this, pointing to a likely read error. The chain links TRBV3-1 to TRBJ2-3, with D hard to call. This CDR3 comprises 12 residues. Germline V CDR1 and CDR2: LGHDT, YNNKEL (reference sequence). V was clipped by 6 bases and J by 1 base, with 5 bases between them. CDR3 coding DNA: TGTGCCAGCAGGCCAGGCACAGATACGCAGTATTTT. It specifies CASRPGTDTQYF.

This clonotype was counted a few times. This rearrangement joins TRBV6-1 to TRBJ1-1; TRBD1 is a possible D gene (5 bases). The CDR3 loop spans 16 amino acids. Germline CDR1 is MNHNS and CDR2 is SASEGT. V lost 6 bases and J lost 4, with 21 bases in between. The CDR3 nucleotides read TGTGCCAGCAGGAGGGAGACTCGGGGCGTAGCCACTGAAGCTTTCTTT. Its protein is CASRRETRGVATEAFF.

This clonotype has more than one count but fewer than ten. Just one base apart from a much larger clone, this may be a read error. The rearrangement joins TRBV11-3 to TRBJ1-6; TRBD1 aligns across 8 bases. Germline assignment: CDR1 SGHNT and CDR2 YENEEA. CDR3 size: 14 residues. J was trimmed by 12 bases and V by 4 bases; bases with no gene match: 8. The CDR3: CASSWDRRDLPLHF. The DNA for the CDR3 is TGTGCCAGCAGCTGGGACAGGAGGGATTTACCCCTCCACTTT.

This clonotype was recorded a few times. The rearrangement links TRBV3-1 to TRBJ2-7; D gene uncertain. CDR3 length equals 14 residues. V was trimmed by 1 base and J by 3 bases, leaving 10 bases between them. CDR1 LGHDT and CDR2 YNNKEL come from the germline V gene (reference sequence). In nucleotides, the CDR3 is TGTGCCAGCAGCCAAGCCCCCGTTTACTACGAGCAGTACTTC. It codes for CASSQAPVYYEQYF.

The table lists this clonotype with many counts. The chain employs TRBV12-3 or TRBV12-4 and TRBJ1-1; 7 positions agree with TRBD1. This CDR3 spans 13 amino acids. V shed 4 bases, J shed 5 bases, and the junction held 4 bases outside the gene matches. The CDR3 nucleotides read TGTGCCAGCAGTTGGGGACAGACTACTGAAGCTTTCTTT. Protein sequence: CASSWGQTTEAFF.

The chain joins TRBV12-3 or TRBV12-4 to TRBJ2-2, with D unresolved. This CDR3 comprises 17 residues. V was shortened by 4 bases and J by 2 bases, with 17 bases between the two germline ends. CDR3 protein: CASSSPKKGLNTGELFF. In DNA form, the CDR3 reads TGTGCCAGCAGTTCCCCCAAAAAGGGATTAAACACCGGGGAGCTGTTTTTT.

CDR3 sequence: CSADGQGSSYNEQFF. CDR3 nucleotides: TGCAGTGCTGACGGACAGGGGAGCTCCTACAATGAGCAGTTCTTC. The gene calls are TRBV20-1 and TRBJ2-1, with 9 bases that match TRBD1. Germline assignment: CDR1 DFQATT and CDR2 SNEGSKA (reference sequence). Germline trimming cut 5 bases from V and 0 bases from J; bases unmatched to any gene: 5. The CDR3 runs 15 residues.

This clonotype has a count of ten or more. The chain employs TRBV5-1 and TRBJ1-2; maybe TRBD1 (6 bases). The CDR3 runs 12 residues. The ends were cut back, 1 base at V and 7 bases at J, with 8 bases in the middle. Germline CDR1 and CDR2: SGHRS and YFSETQ. For the CDR3, the DNA is TGCGCCAGCAGCTTGCAGGGGATTGGCTACACCTTC. It translates to CASSLQGIGYTF.

The rearrangement links TRBV27 to TRBJ2-2, with D possibly called TRBD1 or TRBD2 (6 bases each). Between the trimmed V and J ends, which lost 7 bases and 4 bases, there was a span of 19 bases. Per germline, CDR1 MNHEY and CDR2 SMNVEV (reference sequence). The CDR3 extends over 16 amino acids. The CDR3 is CASTPRRGPGTGELFF. CDR3 nucleotides: TGTGCCAGCACCCCTCGCCGGGGGCCGGGCACCGGGGAGCTGTTTTTT.

The rearrangement uses TRBV20-1 and TRBJ2-1; D gene unclear. Germline assignment: CDR1 DFQATT and CDR2 SNEGSKA (reference sequence). This CDR3 comprises 11 residues. V was trimmed by 5 bases and J by 7 bases, leaving 9 bases between them. CDR3 protein: CSAPSQNEQFF. Written as DNA, the CDR3 is TGCAGTGCTCCCAGCCAAAATGAGCAGTTCTTC.

This clonotype has ten or more counts. The chain carries TRBV14 and TRBJ2-1, with a possible D match to TRBD1 (5 bases). V lost 4 bases to trimming and J lost 7 bases, with 14 bases between them. Looked up from germline, CDR1 is SGHDN and CDR2 is FVKESK. The CDR3 runs to 14 residues. The CDR3 DNA reads as TGTGCCAGCAGCCGGTCCCAGGGATGGAATGAGCAGTTCTTC. As protein: CASSRSQGWNEQFF.

V gene TRBV12-3 or TRBV12-4 combines with J gene TRBJ2-2, with D unresolved. Trimming shortened V by 5 bases and J by 4 bases, and 11 bases separated the two germline ends. The CDR3 loop spans 14 amino acids. The CDR3 sequence is CASSPPPSTGELFF. The CDR3 DNA reads TGTGCCAGCAGTCCGCCCCCTAGCACCGGGGAGCTGTTTTTT.

This clonotype appeared many times. The CDR3 sequence is CASTGLQVTGELFF. CDR3 nucleotides: TGTGCCAGCACCGGTTTACAGGTCACCGGGGAGCTGTTTTTT. The chain uses TRBV7-2 and TRBJ2-2, with D possibly TRBD1 on 5 matching bases. The germline gives CDR1 SGHTA, CDR2 FQGNSA. V gave up 7 bases and J gave up 4 bases, with 13 bases separating them. The CDR3 loop spans 14 amino acids.

This clonotype was picked up a small number of times. This chain links TRBV6-1 with TRBJ1-5; TRBD1 aligns across 7 bases. CDR1 is MNHNS, CDR2 SASEGT, per germline. This CDR3 is 20 amino acids long. The V gene end was trimmed by 6 bases and the J gene end by 1 base; junction bases not matched to a gene: 21. The CDR3 region has the DNA TGTGCCAGCAGCCCCTACCGGGACAGCGATTATATTAGGAGCAATCAGCCCCAGCATTTT. Amino acid sequence: CASSPYRDSDYIRSNQPQHF.

This clonotype was recorded many times. The V and J genes are TRBV6-1 and TRBJ2-7; TRBD2 agrees at 8 bases. The ends lost 5 bases at V and 3 bases at J; junction bases unmatched: 9. The CDR3 runs to 15 residues. CDR1 and CDR2 from the germline V gene are MNHNS and SASEGT. The CDR3 nucleotides read TGTGCCAGCAGTTCCGAGCGGGAGTGGGGCTACGAGCAGTACTTC. It encodes CASSSEREWGYEQYF.

This clonotype was counted a few times. In nucleotides, the CDR3 is TGCAGTGCTCCCCCGGGACAGACAAACTATGGCTACACCTTC. Amino acids: CSAPPGQTNYGYTF. The gene calls are TRBV20-1 and TRBJ1-2; the match to TRBD1 covers 7 bases. Germline V gene sequence: CDR1 DFQATT, CDR2 SNEGSKA (reference sequence). The length of the CDR3 is 14 residues. V shed 5 bases and J 2 bases; nucleotides not matched to a gene: 8.

This clonotype was counted many times. The genes are TRBV20-1 and TRBJ2-1; D is possibly TRBD2 (6 bases). Germline V gene lookup returns CDR1 DFQATT and CDR2 SNEGSKA (reference sequence). V lost 1 base, J lost 1 base, and 11 bases lay in between. This CDR3 is built from 15 residues. CDR3 residues: CSARVAGRSYNEQFF. For the CDR3, the DNA is TGCAGTGCTAGAGTGGCGGGAAGGTCCTACAATGAGCAGTTCTTC.

The chain uses TRBV6-1 and TRBJ2-1; 7 bases are shared with TRBD2. Germline loops: CDR1 MNHNS, CDR2 SASEGT. The CDR3 has 16 amino acids. Unmatched junction bases numbered 17, after V lost 8 bases and J lost 7 bases. This chain's CDR3 is CASHKLGRATGNEQFF. CDR3 bases: TGTGCCAGCCATAAACTTGGGAGGGCCACGGGAAATGAGCAGTTCTTC.

There are many counts of this clonotype. The chain employs TRBV2 and TRBJ2-2; 16 bases fit TRBD2. With V trimmed by 7 bases and J by 2 bases, 10 bases remained unmatched. CDR1 SNHLY and CDR2 FYNNEI come from the germline V gene. This CDR3 has 19 residues. The CDR3 DNA follows: TGTGCCAGCACCTCACTTGGGACTAGCGGGAGGGCAAACACCGGGGAGCTGTTTTTT. Amino acid sequence: CASTSLGTSGRANTGELFF.

The gene calls are TRBV4-1 and TRBJ2-1; TRBD2 agrees at 10 bases. The junction had 6 bases not matched to a gene; V was cut back by 0 bases and J by 7 bases. Germline V gives CDR1 MGHRA, CDR2 YSYEKL. This CDR3 is built from 16 residues. This chain's CDR3 is CASSQDRGLARNEQFF. In nucleotides, the CDR3 is TGCGCCAGCAGCCAAGATAGGGGACTAGCGAGGAATGAGCAGTTCTTC.

This clonotype turned up a few times. This chain uses TRBV7-9 with TRBJ1-6; tentatively, D is TRBD1 (5 bases). Germline CDR1 SEHNR, CDR2 FQNEAQ (reference sequence). V was trimmed by 1 base and J by 7 bases, leaving 11 bases between them. The CDR3 is 15 amino acids. CDR3 DNA sequence: TGTGCCAGCAGCTTAGGGGGGGTGAACAATTCACCCCTCCACTTT. It translates to CASSLGGVNNSPLHF.

This clonotype was seen ten or more times. The chain links TRBV11-2 to TRBJ2-5; TRBD2 matches at 13 bases. CDR3 length equals 16 residues. Losses at the gene ends were 1 base for V and 1 base for J; bases not matched to a gene: 0. The germline V gene has CDR1 SGHAT and CDR2 FQNNGV. Written as DNA, the CDR3 is TGTGCCAGCAGCTTAGGGACTAGCGGGGGCCAAGAGACCCAGTACTTC. Translated, it gives CASSLGTSGGQETQYF. Full variable domain (missing parts from reference TRBV11-2 and TRBJ2-5): EAGVAQSPRYKIIEKRQSVAFWCNPISGHATLYWYQQILGQGPKLLIQFQNNGVVDDSQLPKDRFSAERLKGVDSTLKIQPAKLEDSAVYLCASSLGTSGGQETQYFGPGTRLLVL.

The genes are TRBV20-1 and TRBJ2-3, with 11 bases aligning to TRBD2. This CDR3 comprises 16 residues. Trimming at V came to 3 bases and at J to 1 base, leaving 6 bases not matched to a gene. Germline-derived CDR1 and CDR2 are DFQATT and SNEGSKA (reference sequence). CDR3 protein: CSARTSGMGGTDTQYF. The CDR3 DNA reads TGCAGTGCTAGGACTAGCGGGATGGGGGGCACAGATACGCAGTATTTT.

This chain connects TRBV5-1 to TRBJ1-2, with D perhaps TRBD1 (5 bases). V dropped 4 bases and J dropped 8 bases, with 15 bases sitting between them. This CDR3 has 13 amino acids. Germline CDR1 is SGHRS and CDR2 is YFSETQ. CDR3 sequence: CASSLSADIGYTF. Here the CDR3 DNA reads TGCGCCAGCAGCCTTTCCGCGGACATCGGCTACACCTTC.

This clonotype showed up many times. The chain is built from TRBV10-3 and TRBJ2-7, with 10 bases lining up with TRBD2. Trimming at V came to 7 bases and at J to 2 bases, leaving 14 bases not matched to a gene. The CDR3 has 17 amino acids. Germline values: CDR1 ENHRY, CDR2 SYGVKD. The CDR3 here is CAITPGGSGRIPYEQYF. Here the CDR3 DNA reads TGTGCCATCACCCCGGGGGGTAGCGGGAGGATCCCCTACGAGCAGTACTTC.

This clonotype has a count of ten or more. The chain has TRBV10-3 and TRBJ1-2; D not certain. Trimming cost V 6 bases and J 4 bases, with 15 bases left between them. The CDR3 consists of 14 residues. Germline V gene sequence: CDR1 ENHRY, CDR2 SYGVKD. CDR3 bases: TGTGCCATCAGCCCCGACGAGGGAGGCTATGGCTACACCTTC. Translation gives CAISPDEGGYGYTF.

There are many counts of this clonotype. The chain uses TRBV7-3 and TRBJ2-7; weak D call: TRBD1 (6 bases). This CDR3 has 13 amino acids. Looked up from germline, CDR1 is SGHTA and CDR2 is FQGTGA. Trimming left V 5 bases short and J 4 bases short, with 12 bases between. DNA of the CDR3: TGTGCCAGCAGCATGGGGGCCCGGTACGAGCAGTACTTC. Its translation is CASSMGARYEQYF. The whole variable domain, filled in from reference TRBV7-3 and TRBJ2-7, reads GAGVSQTPSNKVTEKGKYVELRCDPISGHTALYWYRQSLGQGPEFLIYFQGTGAADDSGLPNDRFFAVRPEGSVSTLKIQRTERGDSAVYLCASSMGARYEQYFGPGTRLTVT.